This T cell receptor (beta chain) emerged from a study of radiotherapy plus CTLA-4 blockade in lung cancer. About the research overall: Objective responses occurred in 15% to 20% of patients; around 30% had disease control. The study's findings and limits: Once radiotherapy plus ipilimumab had been given, TCR clones derived from tumor expanded in blood. Response was reportedly best predicted by early blood T cell clone dynamics, with interferon-beta.

The protocol was immunoSEQ multiplex PCR, while the TCRdb copy is restricted to in-frame clones and leaves out a portion. The profile shows roughly 92,000 clones, around 85% of them singletons. This CDR3 has 13 amino acids. V trimming: 5 bases; J trimming: 4 bases; junction bases outside the gene matches: 3. Germline-derived CDR1 and CDR2 are SGHVS and FQNEAQ. With respect to this clone: Its antigen is not known.

The study gave focal radiation plus ipilimumab CTLA-4 blockade to patients with chemo-refractory metastatic non-small-cell lung cancer. V usage is TRBV7-8 and J usage is TRBJ2-7; 9 bases are a match to TRBD1. The sequence was obtained from a human donor with non-small cell lung cancer who had a partial response to radiotherapy plus ipilimumab. Here the sequenced sample was peripheral blood, taken from a patient treated with radiotherapy plus ipilimumab. DNA for the CDR3: TGTGCCAGCAGCCGGACAGGGGATTACGAGCAGTACGTC. Encoded protein: CASSRTGDYEQYV.